The 9 T cell receptor beta chains below all came from one sample that was sequenced in a study of cytomegalovirus exposure and HLA in healthy donors. The PCR ran on 60 Vbeta and 13 Jbeta primers. Here immunoSEQ multiplex PCR was the method, and the copy in TCRdb shows in-frame clones only, minus some. Here the sample spans around 160,000 clones, 65% to 85% being singletons. Sequencing input: PBMCs. All receptors derive from a woman in her thirties or forties in good health and CMV-seropositive.

The rearrangement uses TRBV2 and TRBJ2-6; D not certain. CDR1 and CDR2 from the germline V gene are SNHLY and FYNNEI. Trimming pared 6 bases from V and 2 bases from J, leaving 8 bases between. CDR3 length: 14 amino acids. CDR3 amino acids: CASRSSTGANVLTF. CDR3 nucleotide sequence: TGTGCCAGCAGGAGTAGTACTGGGGCCAACGTCCTGACTTTC.

This chain connects TRBV4-3 to TRBJ1-2; D may be TRBD1 (5 bases). CDR1 and CDR2 from the germline V gene are LGHNA and YSLEER. The CDR3 has 16 residues. Trimming removed 0 bases at V and 4 bases at J, with 15 bases between. CDR3 region: CASSQDRSGLGYGYTF. In nucleotides, the CDR3 is TGCGCCAGCAGCCAAGATCGTTCAGGGCTCGGCTATGGCTACACCTTC.

The chain combines TRBV30 with TRBJ1-4; D might be TRBD1 (6 bases). The germline gives CDR1 GTSNPN, CDR2 SVGIG (reference sequence). Trimming stripped 2 bases from V and 6 bases from J, with 10 bases between. The CDR3 is 13 amino acids. As DNA, the CDR3 is TGTGCCTGGAGTCCGGACAGAGATGAAAAACTGTTTTTT. Its translation: CAWSPDRDEKLFF.

The chain couples TRBV7-2 to TRBJ2-5; 8 bases agree with TRBD1. The J call is doubtful: the DNA matches TRBJ2-7 better. CDR3 length: 13 amino acids. Germline CDR1 and CDR2: SGHTA and FQGNSA. The chain's CDR3 is CASRSGGADEQYF. As DNA, the CDR3 is TGTGCCAGCAGGTCAGGGGGCGCCGACGAGCAGTACTTC.

V usage is TRBV6-6 and J usage is TRBJ1-2, with unresolved D. The V gene lost 6 bases and the J gene lost 5 bases, with 10 bases spanning the gap. Germline assignment: CDR1 MNHNY and CDR2 SVGAGI (reference sequence). CDR3 length: 12 amino acids. The CDR3 nucleotides are TGTGCCAGCAGCTCGTCGGGATATGGCTACACCTTC. Translating it yields CASSSSGYGYTF.

This chain links TRBV11-2 with TRBJ1-1; D remains unclear. Germline-derived CDR1 and CDR2 are SGHAT and FQNNGV. The CDR3 has 13 residues. Trimming stripped 1 base from V and 5 bases from J, with 8 bases between. The CDR3 is CASSLGPGTEAFF. The CDR3 DNA follows: TGTGCCAGCAGCTTAGGGCCGGGGACTGAAGCTTTCTTT. Full variable domain (outside the CDR3, taken from reference TRBV11-2 and TRBJ1-1): EAGVAQSPRYKIIEKRQSVAFWCNPISGHATLYWYQQILGQGPKLLIQFQNNGVVDDSQLPKDRFSAERLKGVDSTLKIQPAKLEDSAVYLCASSLGPGTEAFFGQGTRLTVV.

Notes on this clone: The junction differs from germline at one of its ends, possibly a read error. In the same sample, other DNA sequences code for this CDR3. The V and J genes are TRBV5-4 and TRBJ1-6; 9 nucleotides line up with TRBD1. Germline V CDR1 and CDR2: SGHNT, YYREEE (reference sequence). This CDR3 has 17 amino acids. In DNA form, the CDR3 reads TGTGCCAGCAGCTTACAAACAGGGGGCCCCTATAATTCCCCCCTCCACTTT. Protein: CASSLQTGGPYNSPLHF.

The chain couples TRBV2 to TRBJ1-2; TRBD1 is a possible D gene (5 bases). V lost 6 bases and J 2 bases, leaving 10 bases between the germline ends. CDR1 is SNHLY, CDR2 FYNNEI, per germline. CDR3 length: 13 residues. The CDR3, as DNA: TGTGCCAGCAGGGTAGACAGAAACTATGGCTACACCTTC. Residues: CASRVDRNYGYTF.

V and J are TRBV19 and TRBJ1-5, with 9 bases matching TRBD1. Germline CDR1 LNHDA, CDR2 SQIVND (reference sequence). J gave up 3 bases and V 7 bases, and 10 bases lay outside the gene matches. The CDR3 totals 16 residues. The CDR3 region is CASIKAGTGSNQPQHF. CDR3 sequence (DNA): TGTGCCAGTATTAAAGCCGGGACAGGGTCCAATCAGCCCCAGCATTTT.